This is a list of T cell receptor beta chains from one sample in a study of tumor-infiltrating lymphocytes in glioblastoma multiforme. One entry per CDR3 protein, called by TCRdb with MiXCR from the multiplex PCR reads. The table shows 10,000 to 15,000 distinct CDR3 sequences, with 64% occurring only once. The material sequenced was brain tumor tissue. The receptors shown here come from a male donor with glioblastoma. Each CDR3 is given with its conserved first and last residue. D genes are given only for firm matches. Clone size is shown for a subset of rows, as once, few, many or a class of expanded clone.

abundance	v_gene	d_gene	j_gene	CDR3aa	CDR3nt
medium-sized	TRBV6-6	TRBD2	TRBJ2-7	CASSSPTSGNSYEQYF	TGTGCCAGCAGTTCCCCTACTAGCGGGAACTCCTACGAGCAGTACTTC
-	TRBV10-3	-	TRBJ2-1	CAISDGDAFGNEQFF	TGTGCCATCAGTGACGGGGACGCCTTCGGCAATGAGCAGTTCTTC
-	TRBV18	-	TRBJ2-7	CASSPRRDPGHEQYF	TGTGCCAGCTCACCTCGCCGGGACCCAGGCCACGAGCAGTACTTC
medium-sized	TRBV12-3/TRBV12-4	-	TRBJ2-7	CASSPDRQNSYEQYF	TGTGCCAGCAGCCCAGACAGACAAAACTCCTACGAGCAGTACTTC
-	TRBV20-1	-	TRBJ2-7	CNANSRGEDGQYF	TGCAATGCTAATAGTCGTGGGGAGGACGGGCAGTACTTC
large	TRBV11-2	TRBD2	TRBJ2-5	CASRTGLAGQTQYF	TGTGCCAGCAGAACGGGACTAGCGGGACAGACCCAGTACTTC
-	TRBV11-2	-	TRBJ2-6	CASSTLSSSGANVLTF	TGTGCCAGCAGCACCCTTTCGAGCTCTGGGGCCAACGTCCTGACTTTC
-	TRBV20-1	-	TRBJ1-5	CSAREGPADQPQHF	TGCAGTGCTAGAGAAGGGCCCGCGGATCAGCCCCAGCATTTT
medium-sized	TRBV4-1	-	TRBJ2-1	CASSQEDNSLYNEQFF	TGCGCCAGCAGCCAAGAAGATAACAGCCTCTACAATGAGCAGTTCTTC
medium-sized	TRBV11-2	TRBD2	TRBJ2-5	CASSPNAGGQETQYF	TGTGCCAGCAGTCCTAACGCGGGAGGCCAAGAGACCCAGTACTTC
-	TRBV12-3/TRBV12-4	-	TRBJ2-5	CASSNEEQETQYF	TGCGCCAGCAGTAATGAGGAACAAGAGACCCAGTACTTC
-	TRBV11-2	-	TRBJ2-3	CASSLDLADTQYF	TGTGCCAGCAGCTTAGATCTAGCAGATACGCAGTATTTT
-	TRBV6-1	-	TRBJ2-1	CACSEARTAGDAIDEQFF	TGTGCCTGCAGTGAAGCTCGAACCGCAGGGGACGCGATCGATGAGCAGTTCTTC
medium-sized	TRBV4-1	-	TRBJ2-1	CASSQGPSSYNEQFF	TGCGCCAGCAGCCAAGGCCCAAGCTCCTACAATGAGCAGTTCTTC
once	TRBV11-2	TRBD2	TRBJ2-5	CASNPAGAGETQYF	TGTGCCAGCAACCCAGCGGGAGCGGGAGAGACCCAGTACTTC
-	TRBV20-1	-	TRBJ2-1	CSARKAAGSYNAQSF	TGCAGTGCTAGAAAGGCAGCTGGCTCCTACAATGCGCAGTCCTTC
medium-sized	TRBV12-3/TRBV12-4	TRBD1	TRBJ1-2	CASSWDRGDGYTF	TGTGCCAGCAGTTGGGACAGGGGGGATGGCTACACCTTC
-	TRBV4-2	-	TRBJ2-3	CASSQGRGDMQYF	TGTGCCAGCAGCCAAGGGAGGGGGGATATGCAGTATTTT
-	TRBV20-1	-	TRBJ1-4	CSAREDRSTEKLFF	TGCAGTGCCAGAGAGGACCGGTCAACTGAAAAACTGTTTTTT
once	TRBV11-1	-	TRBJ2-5	CACSPKRPGSRQETQYF	TGTGCCTGCAGCCCAAAACGACCGGGATCTAGACAAGAGACCCAGTACTTC